Here is one T cell receptor beta chain with its context. A read error may be the cause here, since a much bigger clone is one base away. A modified ARM-PCR protocol with three rounds of nested PCR amplified TCRbeta. Via MiXCR, TCRdb re-called the multiplex PCR reads, giving one row per CDR3 protein. The table lists about 110,000 distinct CDR3 sequences, around 75% of them singletons. Trimming cost V 6 bases and J 5 bases, with 14 bases left between them. Per the germline V gene, CDR1 is MNHEY and CDR2 is SVGAGI. The CDR3 totals 14 residues. The sample comes from a study of tumor and adjacent non-tumor tissue in lung cancer. Study information: Histology: around twelve adenocarcinoma, a couple of squamous cell carcinoma, 1 small cell lung cancer. On average, productive TCRbeta reads reached about 4.17 million per sample.

RNA was extracted from bulk tissue without any cell sorting. The TCR originated in a woman aged 55-69 years with non-small cell lung cancer. Input material: lung tumor tissue. V usage is TRBV6-5 and J usage is TRBJ1-5, with D perhaps TRBD1 (6 bases). The CDR3 here is CASRHTGNDQPQHF. In nucleotides, the CDR3 is TGTGCCAGCAGGCACACAGGGAACGATCAGCCCCAGCATTTT.